Sequencing of this TCR beta chain was carried out in a study of blood T cells in healthy people across ages. The V and J ends lost 6 bases and 0 bases, in that order; junction bases with no gene match: 5. The CDR3 spans 16 residues. Looked up from germline, CDR1 is MDHEN and CDR2 is SYDVKM. A second about 7 to 11 cycle PCR used barcoded and J-beta primers. TCRdb analysed the 5' RACE reads with MiXCR anew, one entry per CDR3 protein. The sample lists 600,000 to 1,000,000 distinct CDR3 sequences, around a quarter occurring once. This clonotype was seen only a few times. The sample also formed part of further work on T cells of mothers and their children.

Sequencing input: blood. The TCR comes from a boy aged 5 to 17 in good health. V usage is TRBV28 and J usage is TRBJ2-1; the match to TRBD2 covers 10 bases. The DNA of the CDR3 is TGTGCCAGCAGCGAGACTAGCGGGCGCTCCTACAATGAGCAGTTCTTC. It codes for CASSETSGRSYNEQFF. The variable domain in full, with the rest retrieved from reference TRBV28 and TRBJ2-1, is DVKVTQSSRYLVKRTGEKVFLECVQDMDHENMFWYRQDPGLGLRLIYFSYDVKMKEKGDIPEGYSVSREKKERFSLILESASTNQTSMYLCASSETSGRSYNEQFFGPGTRLTVL.